The 6 T cell receptor beta chains listed next were all sequenced from one sample in a study of cytomegalovirus exposure and HLA in healthy donors. Amplification used 60 Vbeta primers and 13 Jbeta primers. Profiled with immunoSEQ multiplex PCR; TCRdb holds only in-frame clones, not every one. The sample lists under 150,000 clones, around two thirds seen once, with about 3% in the top ten. The sequencing input was PBMCs. These receptors originate from a human donor in good health.

The chain combines TRBV9 with TRBJ2-5, with 7 bases identical to TRBD1. Germline CDR1 and CDR2: SGDLS and YYNGEE. Trimming cost V 0 bases and J 2 bases; bases outside gene matches: 4. This CDR3 has 15 residues. The CDR3 nucleotides read TGTGCCAGCAGCGTAGGACAGGGAAGACAAGAGACCCAGTACTTC. Its protein is CASSVGQGRQETQYF.

The V gene is TRBV21-1, the J gene TRBJ1-5; no DNA check was done on the table's D call, TRBD1. TRBV21-1 represents a pseudogene. The CDR3 runs to 18 residues. The CDR3 loop is CASSKGATAATDLRPQHF. CDR3 coding DNA: TGTGCCAGCAGCAAGGGGGCGACGGCAGCAACCGATCTCCGGCCCCAGCATTTT.

V is TRBV15 and J is TRBJ2-1; 7 bases are shared with TRBD2. Germline values: CDR1 LNHNV, CDR2 YYDKDF (reference sequence). J gave up 5 bases and V 1 base, and 5 bases lay outside the gene matches. The CDR3 contains 15 residues. CDR3 in amino acids: CATSRVGRGDNEQFF. The DNA of the CDR3 is TGTGCCACCAGCAGAGTGGGACGGGGGGACAATGAGCAGTTCTTC.

The V and J genes are TRBV27 and TRBJ2-2; no clear D gene. The CDR3 covers 12 residues. Trimming pared 6 bases from V and 5 bases from J, leaving 7 bases between. Germline V CDR1 and CDR2: MNHEY, SMNVEV (reference sequence). The CDR3 coding sequence is TGTGCCAGCAGAAAAGCTACCGGGGAGCTGTTTTTT. Translated, it gives CASRKATGELFF.

J is TRBJ2-7 and V is TRBV2; no definite D call. Trimming left V 5 bases short and J 2 bases short, with 4 bases between. The CDR3 is 11 amino acids. Germline lookup yields CDR1 SNHLY and CDR2 FYNNEI. This chain's CDR3 is CASSSAYEQYF. CDR3 bases: TGTGCCAGCAGTAGCGCCTACGAGCAGTACTTC.

V is TRBV11-2 and J is TRBJ1-1, with TRBD1 as a possible D gene (6 bases). From germline, CDR1 is SGHAT and CDR2 FQNNGV. This CDR3 is 16 amino acids long. V lost 5 bases to trimming and J lost 0 bases, with 16 bases between them. CDR3 in amino acids: CASSVGGGRMNTEAFF. The DNA for the CDR3 is TGTGCCAGCAGCGTAGGGGGGGGCAGGATGAACACTGAAGCTTTCTTT.